This T cell receptor (beta chain) stems from a study of beta chain features in type 1 diabetes. Findings of the study overall: cDNA-based reads could over-represent cells with high TCR expression. In type 1 diabetes patients, VDJ junctions had fewer insertions; deletions at these junctions were more frequent.

As to this clone: Antigen unknown.

By way of CD45RO/CCR7/CD25/CD127/CD95/CD27, the CD4+ regulatory, stem cell-like memory, central memory and naive cells were sorted. Germline values: CDR1 LNHDA, CDR2 SQIVND (reference sequence). The CDR3 has 16 residues. V was pared by 5 bases and J by 5 bases, with 18 bases between. Expressed TCRB transcripts were sequenced because the isolated RNA had all been reverse transcribed beforehand. About 3.4 million reads per sample on average were obtained from naive, central memory and regulatory T cell samples. Using immunoSEQ multiplex PCR, the repertoire was profiled, and TCRdb retains in-frame clones only, with some absent. The table records over 700,000 clones, 15% to 20% of them present only once.

What was sequenced was naive CD4+ T cells from blood. The chain carries TRBV19 and TRBJ2-2, with D possibly matching TRBD2 (6 bases). This receptor was taken from a woman aged 18-29 years in good health. In DNA form, the CDR3 reads TGTGCCAGTAGTCCCTGGGACTCACCGGCGACCGGGGAGCTGTTTTTT. It specifies CASSPWDSPATGELFF.